This T cell receptor (beta chain) was retrieved from a study of early T cells in non-severe SARS-CoV-2 infection (dated by TCRdb to the early 2020s). General notes on the study: TCR sequencing used bulk RNA from unsorted whole blood, so alpha and beta chains could not be paired.

Inclusive of the bounding cysteine and phenylalanine, the CDR3 is 15 residues long. Only CDR3 DNA remains: 45 bases, in frame from the first base. CDR1 and CDR2 (SGHVS, FQNEAQ) derive from the germline V gene. V is reduced by 4 bases and J by 5 bases, leaving a spacing of 18 bases between them. A case-control design nested within a healthcare worker cohort in London, UK, was used, with weekly nasopharyngeal swab PCR tests and blood sampling performed. Healthcare workers were enrolled in the week of the UK lockdown, from 23 to 31 March 2020, and were followed every week for up to roughly 16 weeks. Receptor libraries were prepared by 5' RACE. Data came from a NextSeq 500. The TCR library protocol attached unique molecular identifiers to individual cDNA molecules to correct for sequencing error and PCR bias. TCR alpha and beta chains were both sequenced, and the abundances of alpha and beta sequences in each sample were closely correlated with each other. In the paper's pipeline: Decombinator V4 was used to perform V gene, J gene and CDR3 annotation of TCR sequences. Expanded TCRs were defined as changing significantly between any two time points under a Poisson model with p below 0.0001. TCR abundances were normalised to the total number of TCRs sequenced per sample and expressed as counts per million. MAIT TCRs were defined by TRAV1-2 paired with TRAJ12, TRAJ20 or TRAJ33, and iNKT TCRs by TRAV10 paired with TRAJ18. VDJdb, accessed on 1 November 2021, was searched for TCRs annotated for CMV, EBV and SARS-CoV-2, and TCRs annotated for more than one antigen were excluded. Starting from the raw public reads, TCRdb applied fastp trimming at Q25, assembled clones with MiXCR and retained in-frame beta chains. Each entry merges the rows of one CDR3 protein and shows their most common DNA and genes. These V and J calls rely on TCRdb rather than the paper's analysis. For this sample there are more than 65,000 distinct CDR3 sequences; around an eighth appear just once. Roughly 2.5% of the sample is in the top ten clones.

This clonotype was picked up a small number of times. No antigen is known for it. There are no base qualities to consult, and no much larger clone falls within one base. Study-wide conclusions, independent of this receptor: VDJdb matching was skewed toward anti-spike CD8 responses and likely underestimated virus-specific expansions, missing private and CD4 specificities.

Here the sequenced sample was whole blood, taken at baseline. The chain couples TRBV7-8 to TRBJ2-7; TRBD2 might be the D gene, on 5 matching bases. This sequence originates from an adult who was a healthcare worker with PCR-confirmed SARS-CoV-2 infection or an uninfected control (not recorded which). The CDR3 sequence is CASSSGSGFRNEQYF. The nucleotide sequence reads as follows: TGTGCCAGCAGCTCCGGGTCGGGGTTTCGGAACGAGCAGTACTTC.